The 21 T cell receptor beta chains below were found in one sample sequenced in a study of blood T cells in healthy people across ages. Together with a sample-barcoded 5' primer, a J-beta primer mix was included in a second PCR lasting about 7 to 11 cycles. TCRdb processed the 5' RACE reads anew with MiXCR; each CDR3 protein has one entry. Among 1,500,000 or so distinct CDR3 sequences listed, approximately 59% were seen once. The sample consisted of blood. The receptors were sampled from a man between 18 and 35 years old in good health.

The chain links TRBV28 to TRBJ1-6; D not resolved. Germline V gene sequence: CDR1 MDHEN, CDR2 SYDVKM. The V gene lost 5 bases and the J gene lost 10 bases, with 18 bases spanning the gap. The CDR3 loop spans 15 amino acids. The CDR3 loop is CASSPPSTEESPLHF. CDR3 in DNA: TGTGCCAGCAGTCCCCCGTCCACCGAAGAATCACCCCTCCACTTT.

This rearrangement joins TRBV29-1 to TRBJ1-1; no clear D gene. The CDR3 is made up of 14 amino acids. V was clipped by 4 bases and J by 0 bases, with 12 bases between them. Germline CDR1 SQVTM, CDR2 ANQGSEA. The CDR3 sequence: CSVVGVHMNTEAFF. The CDR3 DNA reads as TGCAGCGTTGTCGGGGTCCACATGAACACTGAAGCTTTCTTT.

The CDR3 here is CASRGLAGPTDTQYF. CDR3 DNA: TGTGCCAGCAGGGGACTAGCGGGCCCCACAGATACGCAGTATTTT. The rearrangement links TRBV2 to TRBJ2-3; 12 positions match TRBD2. The CDR3 is 15 amino acids. V shed 6 bases, J shed 2 bases, and the junction held 3 bases outside the gene matches. The germline CDR1 and CDR2 sequences are SNHLY and FYNNEI.

This clonotype was seen a handful of times. This chain joins TRBV14 and TRBJ2-3; D unclear. This CDR3 spans 10 amino acids. Trimming took off 8 bases at V and 3 bases at J, with 3 bases between the two ends. The germline V gene encodes CDR1 SGHDN and CDR2 FVKESK. CDR3: CASQTDTQYF. The CDR3 DNA reads as TGTGCCAGCCAGACAGATACGCAGTATTTT.

This clonotype has more than one count but fewer than ten. V is TRBV7-9 and J is TRBJ2-5; D is perhaps TRBD1 (6 bases). The CDR3 extends over 13 amino acids. Looked up from germline, CDR1 is SEHNR and CDR2 is FQNEAQ (reference sequence). V lost 8 bases and J 2 bases, leaving 12 bases between the germline ends. The CDR3 bases are TGTGCCAGCGATTACAGGGTACAAGAGACCCAGTACTTC. Protein product: CASDYRVQETQYF. Looking up the rest from reference TRBV7-9 and TRBJ2-5 gives the full variable domain: DTGVSQNPRHKITKRGQNVTFRCDPISEHNRLYWYRQTLGQGPEFLTYFQNEAQLEKSRLLSDRFSAERPKGSFSTLEIQRTEQGDSAMYLCASDYRVQETQYFGPGTRLLVL.

This sequence joins TRBV6-1 and TRBJ1-1; unclear D gene. V lost 7 bases to trimming and J lost 5 bases, with 11 bases between them. The CDR3 totals 12 residues. From germline, CDR1 is MNHNS and CDR2 SASEGT. The CDR3 reads CASMRAGTEAFF. The CDR3 DNA is TGTGCCAGCATGAGGGCTGGGACTGAAGCTTTCTTT.

This clonotype was observed a handful of times. This chain uses TRBV4-1 with TRBJ2-7, with D perhaps matching TRBD2 (6 bases). V lost 5 bases, J lost 4 bases, and 12 bases lay in between. Germline CDR1 reads MGHRA; CDR2 reads YSYEKL. CDR3 size: 13 residues. The DNA of the CDR3 is TGCGCCAGCAGCAAGGAGGGCCGGTACGAGCAGTACTTC. Translated: CASSKEGRYEQYF.

The chain has TRBV6-6 and TRBJ2-1; D possibly uses TRBD1 or TRBD2 (5 bases each). This CDR3 has 16 amino acids. V lost 0 bases to trimming and J lost 7 bases, with 16 bases between them. Germline V gives CDR1 MNHNY, CDR2 SVGAGI (reference sequence). The CDR3 nucleotides are TGTGCCAGCAGTTACTCGATCGCGACGTGGGGGAATGAGCAGTTCTTC. This gives the protein CASSYSIATWGNEQFF.

The sample holds a few counts of this clonotype. The chain uses TRBV29-1 and TRBJ1-1; 10 bases map to TRBD1. After removal of 7 bases from V and 10 bases from J, the junction contained 3 bases not matched to a gene. The CDR3 runs to 10 residues. Germline V gives CDR1 SQVTM, CDR2 ANQGSEA. CDR3 amino acids: CSDRDRGAFF. CDR3 coding DNA: TGCAGCGACCGGGACAGGGGAGCTTTCTTT.

The rearrangement joins TRBV28 to TRBJ2-1, with 9 bases aligning to TRBD2. CDR1 is MDHEN and CDR2 is SYDVKM in the germline V gene. V shed 1 base and J 7 bases; nucleotides not matched to a gene: 11. The CDR3 is 17 residues long. The CDR3 DNA reads as TGTGCCAGCAGTTTATATCCCGCTAGCGGGATTGGTAATGAGCAGTTCTTC. It encodes CASSLYPASGIGNEQFF.

The rearrangement links TRBV20-1 to TRBJ2-3; TRBD2 aligns across 13 bases. V dropped 5 bases and J dropped 1; count of bases not matched to a gene: 3. Germline-derived CDR1 and CDR2 are DFQATT and SNEGSKA (reference sequence). The CDR3 covers 15 residues. The CDR3 protein is CSASGLAGGTDTQYF. The CDR3 DNA reads TGCAGTGCTTCTGGACTAGCGGGAGGCACAGATACGCAGTATTTT.

This clonotype is a singleton in its sample. This chain joins TRBV6-2 or TRBV6-3 and TRBJ2-7; the match to TRBD2 covers 8 bases. CDR1 is MNHEY and CDR2 is SVGEGT in the germline V gene. Trimming cost V 5 bases and J 2 bases; bases outside gene matches: 14. The CDR3 covers 17 residues. The CDR3 here is CASSNSRSGGGTYEQYF. CDR3 DNA sequence: TGTGCCAGCAGTAACAGCAGAAGCGGGGGTGGTACCTACGAGCAGTACTTC.

The chain uses TRBV5-5 and TRBJ2-3, with TRBD1 matching over 9 bases. J gave up 6 bases and V 4 bases, and 6 bases lay outside the gene matches. Germline V gene sequence: CDR1 SGHKS, CDR2 YYEKEE (reference sequence). This CDR3 region has 14 residues. The CDR3 loop is CASSPGQGLDTQYF. The CDR3 bases are TGTGCCAGCAGCCCGGGACAGGGACTGGATACGCAGTATTTT.

The chain links TRBV4-3 to TRBJ2-1; 8 bases fit TRBD1. CDR1 is LGHNA and CDR2 is YSLEER in the germline V gene. V lost 2 bases and J lost 2; bases outside the gene matches: 14. The CDR3 has 19 amino acids. The CDR3: CASSQYWTGLVITYNEQFF. The CDR3 coding sequence is TGCGCCAGCAGCCAATACTGGACAGGGTTGGTCATAACCTACAATGAGCAGTTCTTC.

The J gene is TRBJ2-3, the V gene TRBV4-3; 7 nucleotides align to TRBD2. CDR3 length equals 16 residues. Per germline, CDR1 LGHNA and CDR2 YSLEER. J was trimmed by 5 bases and V by 0 bases; bases with no gene match: 8. DNA of the CDR3: TGCGCCAGCAGCCAAGATTGGGCGGGGGAATTAGATACGCAGTATTTT. It yields the protein CASSQDWAGELDTQYF.

This clonotype was recorded many times. The chain uses TRBV7-7 and TRBJ2-7, with D perhaps matching TRBD1 (6 bases). CDR3 length equals 15 residues. The V end lost 3 bases, the J end lost 2 bases, and 14 bases lay between the germline ends. Germline V gene data show CDR1 as SSHAT and CDR2 as FNYEAQ (reference sequence). The CDR3 loop is CASSLGQGPTYEQYF. DNA for the CDR3: TGTGCCAGCAGCTTGGGGCAGGGGCCCACCTACGAGCAGTACTTC.

V and J are TRBV29-1 and TRBJ1-2; D might be TRBD1 (5 bases). V lost 4 bases and J lost 4, with 13 bases in between. This CDR3 has 13 residues. Germline CDR1 reads SQVTM; CDR2 reads ANQGSEA. The CDR3 DNA is TGCAGCGTTGTGGGGGGGGGTCCCTATGGCTACACCTTC. Protein: CSVVGGGPYGYTF.

This clonotype was seen a handful of times. The CDR3 bases are TGTGCCAGCAGCCCCTCCGGGCTAGCGGGAGCGGGTGAGCAGTTCTTC. This translates into CASSPSGLAGAGEQFF. This chain links TRBV7-2 with TRBJ2-1; 10 bases line up with TRBD2. Germline CDR1 and CDR2: SGHTA and FQGNSA. V was pared by 5 bases and J by 9 bases, with 13 bases of the junction left unmatched. There are 16 residues in the CDR3.

This clonotype has more than one count but fewer than ten. V gene TRBV5-1 combines with J gene TRBJ2-7; 8 bases agree with TRBD2. The V gene end was trimmed by 3 bases and the J gene end by 0 bases; junction bases not matched to a gene: 11. The CDR3 covers 17 residues. In germline, CDR1 is SGHRS, CDR2 YFSETQ. DNA of the CDR3: TGCGCCAGCAGCTCCCATAGTGGCGGGGGGAGCTCCTACGAGCAGTACTTC. Its protein is CASSSHSGGGSSYEQYF.

With regard to this clonotype: A read error may be the cause here, since a much bigger clone is one base away. The V and J genes are TRBV6-6 and TRBJ2-5, with 8 bases fitting TRBD1. With V trimmed by 4 bases and J by 11 bases, 12 bases remained unmatched. Germline CDR1 MNHNY, CDR2 SVGAGI (reference sequence). The CDR3 length is 14 residues. For the CDR3, the DNA is TGTGCCAGCAGTTCGGGACAGGAAGGGAATGAGCAGTACTTC. Its translation: CASSSGQEGNEQYF.

V gene TRBV6-2 or TRBV6-3 combines with J gene TRBJ2-7, with a weak D call TRBD1 (5 bases). The V gene lost 9 bases and the J gene lost 2 bases, with 11 bases spanning the gap. Germline values: CDR1 MNHEY, CDR2 SVGEGT. The CDR3 loop spans 12 amino acids. In nucleotides, the CDR3 is TGTGCCAGTAGACAGTATACCTACGAGCAGTACTTC. This encodes CASRQYTYEQYF.